Listed here are 25 T cell receptor beta chains from one sample, sequenced in a study of T cell responses to AZD1222 COVID-19 vaccine. The repertoire was sequenced with immunoSEQ multiplex PCR; TCRdb's copy has only in-frame clones and lacks some. The sample includes 50,000 to 60,000 clones, over 70% of them seen just once. Sequencing used peripheral blood, obtained on day 0 of AZD1222 vaccination. These receptor sequences come from an adult in good health.

The chain joins TRBV19 to TRBJ2-1, with TRBD2 as a possible D gene (6 bases). The ends were cut back, 8 bases at V and 0 bases at J, with 11 bases in the middle. The CDR3 is made up of 14 amino acids. CDR1 is LNHDA, CDR2 SQIVND, per germline (reference sequence). The CDR3 loop reads CASGRGSSYNEQFF. DNA of the CDR3: TGTGCCAGTGGGCGGGGCAGCTCCTACAATGAGCAGTTCTTC. Variable domain in full (rest from reference TRBV19 and TRBJ2-1): DGGITQSPKYLFRKEGQNVTLSCEQNLNHDAMYWYRQDPGQGLRLIYYSQIVNDFQKGDIAEGYSVSREKKESFPLTVTSAQKNPTAFYLCASGRGSSYNEQFFGPGTRLTVL.

In DNA, the CDR3 is TGTGCCTGGAGTGCCAGGACAGGGGGCAATTCACCCCTCCACTTT. Its protein product is CAWSARTGGNSPLHF. The rearrangement links TRBV30 to TRBJ1-6, with 11 bases lining up with TRBD1. The germline CDR1 and CDR2 sequences are GTSNPN and SVGIG (reference sequence). Unmatched junction bases numbered 3, after V lost 1 base and J lost 7 bases. This CDR3 has 15 amino acids.

This chain links TRBV12-2 with TRBJ2-1; whether TRBD1, the table's D call, matches the DNA was not checked. TRBV12-2 is assigned pseudogene status. The CDR3 length is 19 residues. The CDR3, as DNA: TGTGCAAGTCGCTTAGGAGGGACAGGGGGCCCCTTCTCCTACAATGAGCAGTTCTTC. Translation: CASRLGGTGGPFSYNEQFF.

This clone has just a few counts. The rearrangement links TRBV7-2 to TRBJ1-3; D is possibly TRBD1 (5 bases). The V end was cut by 5 bases, the J end by 1 base, with 9 bases between. Germline V gene data show CDR1 as SGHTA and CDR2 as FQGNSA. The CDR3 contains 14 residues. The CDR3: CASSTQGSGNTIYF. The DNA of the CDR3 is TGTGCCAGCAGCACCCAGGGTTCTGGAAACACCATATATTTT.

The chain is built from TRBV5-1 and TRBJ2-3; D not certain. The CDR3 runs 14 residues. The germline CDR1 and CDR2 sequences are SGHRS and YFSETQ. Trimming pared 0 bases from V and 3 bases from J, leaving 8 bases between. CDR3 amino acids: CASSLVLGTDTQYF. In nucleotides, the CDR3 is TGCGCCAGCAGCTTGGTATTAGGGACAGATACGCAGTATTTT.

As concerns this clone: One junction end does not reproduce the germline sequence, and a read error may be involved. The rearrangement joins TRBV7-8 to TRBJ2-3; 7 nucleotides align to TRBD2. The CDR3 is 16 amino acids. Germline V CDR1 and CDR2: SGHVS, FQNEAQ. CDR3 sequence: CASTLGRLASTDTQYF. The CDR3 DNA sequence: TGTGCCAGCACCTTAGGAAGACTAGCATCCACAGATACGCAGTATTTT.

The gene calls are TRBV2 and TRBJ1-4; weak D call: TRBD1 (6 bases). This CDR3 region has 15 residues. Germline V CDR1 and CDR2: SNHLY, FYNNEI. Trimming left V 6 bases short and J 8 bases short, with 19 bases between. The CDR3 loop is CASSPEGGGVEKLFF. DNA for the CDR3: TGTGCCAGCAGCCCAGAAGGGGGGGGCGTAGAAAAACTGTTTTTT.

The chain links TRBV12-3 or TRBV12-4 to TRBJ1-3, with D unresolved. V was trimmed by 4 bases and J by 2 bases, leaving 0 bases between them. The CDR3 length is 11 residues. The chain's CDR3 is CASSSGNTIYF. The DNA of the CDR3 is TGTGCCAGCAGTTCTGGAAACACCATATATTTT.

The rearrangement joins TRBV6-5 to TRBJ1-2, with no clear D. This CDR3 region has 13 residues. Germline CDR1 reads MNHEY; CDR2 reads SVGAGI. V lost 5 bases and J lost 4, with 11 bases in between. The CDR3 nucleotides read TGTGCCAGCAGTCCTGGGCCGGGCTATGGCTACACCTTC. Its protein product is CASSPGPGYGYTF.

The CDR3 loop reads CASSQETGWNEQFF. The CDR3 nucleotides are TGCGCCAGCAGCCAAGAGACAGGGTGGAATGAGCAGTTCTTC. This chain uses TRBV4-1 with TRBJ2-1; 7 bases align to TRBD1. The CDR3 has 14 residues. The V segment lost 0 bases and the J segment 7 bases; nucleotides outside the gene matches: 3. CDR1 is MGHRA, CDR2 YSYEKL, per germline.

The chain combines TRBV27 with TRBJ2-7; D remains unclear. V lost 5 bases and J lost 5, with 16 bases in between. This CDR3 has 14 amino acids. CDR1 is MNHEY and CDR2 is SMNVEV in the germline V gene (reference sequence). The CDR3 DNA is TGTGCCAGCAGTAAGAATAGCTTTTCGGACGAGCAGTACTTC. Protein product: CASSKNSFSDEQYF.

V usage is TRBV7-3 and J usage is TRBJ2-6; no clear D. The CDR3 consists of 17 residues. Germline values: CDR1 SGHTA, CDR2 FQGTGA. The V and J ends lost 4 bases and 0 bases respectively, with 13 bases between them. CDR3 amino acids: CASSSRRAASGANVLTF. The CDR3, as DNA: TGTGCCAGCAGCTCACGAAGGGCAGCCTCTGGGGCCAACGTCCTGACTTTC.

V gene TRBV28 combines with J gene TRBJ1-5; possible D gene TRBD1, 5 bases. V lost 2 bases and J lost 12, with 23 bases in between. The CDR3 has 16 amino acids. Germline V CDR1 and CDR2: MDHEN, SYDVKM. CDR3 amino acids: CASSLARGAGQLNQHF. For the CDR3, the DNA is TGTGCCAGCAGTTTAGCTCGGGGTGCAGGACAATTGAACCAGCATTTT. Filled out from reference TRBV28 and TRBJ1-5, the complete variable domain reads DVKVTQSSRYLVKRTGEKVFLECVQDMDHENMFWYRQDPGLGLRLIYFSYDVKMKEKGDIPEGYSVSREKKERFSLILESASTNQTSMYLCASSLARGAGQLNQHFGDGTRLSIL.

V gene TRBV5-1 combines with J gene TRBJ1-3; no reliable D call. Germline CDR1 is SGHRS and CDR2 is YFSETQ. V was clipped by 0 bases and J by 0 bases, with 13 bases between them. CDR3 size: 17 residues. CDR3 sequence reads: CASSLAPTTRSGNTIYF. Written as DNA, the CDR3 is TGCGCCAGCAGCTTGGCGCCCACGACGCGCTCTGGAAACACCATATATTTT.

The chain recombines TRBV5-1 with TRBJ2-3; TRBD1 agrees at 9 bases. Trimming at V came to 4 bases and at J to 4 bases, leaving 7 bases not matched to a gene. CDR3 length: 15 residues. The germline V gene has CDR1 SGHRS and CDR2 YFSETQ. CDR3 region: CASSETGGVPDTQYF. CDR3 nucleotides: TGCGCCAGCAGCGAAACAGGGGGCGTCCCAGATACGCAGTATTTT.

This chain joins TRBV27 and TRBJ2-7; 9 bases fit TRBD1. Germline V gene data show CDR1 as MNHEY and CDR2 as SMNVEV (reference sequence). After removal of 5 bases from V and 5 bases from J, the junction contained 7 bases not matched to a gene. This CDR3 region has 14 residues. The CDR3 DNA is TGTGCCAGCAGTCCCGGGACAGGGCCCGACGAGCAGTACTTC. This codes for CASSPGTGPDEQYF.

This clone was detected only a few times. V and J are TRBV20-1 and TRBJ1-6; 8 bases align to TRBD1. Unmatched junction bases numbered 8, after V lost 3 bases and J lost 7 bases. Germline V gene sequence: CDR1 DFQATT, CDR2 SNEGSKA (reference sequence). The CDR3 covers 15 residues. CDR3 sequence: CSASGQGAGNSPLHF. The CDR3 DNA is TGCAGTGCTAGTGGGCAGGGGGCCGGGAATTCACCCCTCCACTTT.

The rearrangement links TRBV28 to TRBJ1-2, with TRBD1 as a possible D gene (6 bases). V lost 6 bases to trimming and J lost 4 bases, with 18 bases between them. Germline V gene lookup returns CDR1 MDHEN and CDR2 SYDVKM. The CDR3 contains 15 residues. CDR3: CASRHTTGGLYGYTF. The CDR3 coding sequence is TGTGCCAGCAGGCATACGACAGGAGGACTCTATGGCTACACCTTC.

The rearrangement joins TRBV5-1 to TRBJ2-1; either TRBD1 or TRBD2 may fit D (5 bases each). V lost 0 bases and J 0 bases, leaving 13 bases between the germline ends. The germline V gene encodes CDR1 SGHRS and CDR2 YFSETQ. This CDR3 contains 17 residues. The CDR3 region is CASSLAGSGTSYNEQFF. CDR3 DNA sequence: TGCGCCAGCAGCTTGGCCGGATCGGGGACCTCCTACAATGAGCAGTTCTTC.

J is TRBJ2-1 and V is TRBV6-6; tentatively, D is TRBD1 (6 bases). The V gene's germline CDR1 is MNHNY and CDR2 SVGAGI (reference sequence). Trimming took 9 bases from V and 7 from J, leaving 22 bases between them. There are 15 residues in the CDR3. For the CDR3, the DNA is TGTGCCAGTGGTGAACAGGGCAAAGGGCCTAATGAGCAGTTCTTC. It is translated as CASGEQGKGPNEQFF.

The genes are TRBV21-1 and TRBJ2-3; TRBD1 was called by the table and not checked on the DNA. TRBV21-1 is shown as a pseudogene. The CDR3 contains 17 residues. This chain's CDR3 is CASSKPPPGQARNTQYF. CDR3 nucleotide sequence: TGTGCCAGCAGCAAACCGCCCCCAGGGCAGGCGAGGAATACGCAGTATTTT.

The chain uses TRBV11-2 and TRBJ1-1; D is unclear. Trimming took 1 base from V and 0 from J, leaving 15 bases between them. This CDR3 is 17 amino acids long. Germline loops: CDR1 SGHAT, CDR2 FQNNGV. In nucleotides, the CDR3 is TGTGCCAGCAGCTTAGTTTCCCCGATACAAATGAACACTGAAGCTTTCTTT. It codes for CASSLVSPIQMNTEAFF.

This CDR3 reads CASSLREGFYEQYF. In DNA form, the CDR3 reads TGTGCCAGCAGCCTCCGTGAGGGCTTCTACGAGCAGTACTTC. The V gene is TRBV6-5, the J gene TRBJ2-7; tentative D call: TRBD2 (5 bases). Germline V gives CDR1 MNHEY, CDR2 SVGAGI. V was trimmed by 6 bases and J by 3 bases, leaving 15 bases between them. The length of the CDR3 is 14 residues.

The CDR3 sequence is CASSEERPRATEAFF. The CDR3, as DNA: TGTGCCAGCAGTGAAGAACGTCCCAGGGCCACTGAAGCTTTCTTT. The rearrangement links TRBV2 to TRBJ1-1, with D possibly matching TRBD1 (5 bases). This CDR3 spans 15 amino acids. Trimming pared 1 base from V and 4 bases from J, leaving 13 bases between. CDR1 SNHLY and CDR2 FYNNEI come from the germline V gene. Together with reference TRBV2 and TRBJ1-1, the CDR3 gives the full variable domain: EPEVTQTPSHQVTQMGQEVILRCVPISNHLYFYWYRQILGQKVEFLVSFYNNEISEKSEIFDDQFSVERPDGSNFTLKIRSTKLEDSAMYFCASSEERPRATEAFFGQGTRLTVV.

This clone is a singleton in its sample. CDR3 coding DNA: TGTGCCACTGGGCAAAGGGGGGCAGGGCGAGAGACCCAGTACTTC. Translating it yields CATGQRGAGRETQYF. This sequence joins TRBV25-1 and TRBJ2-5; D may correspond to TRBD1 or TRBD2 (6 bases each). The CDR3 extends over 15 amino acids. Trimming took 10 bases from V and 4 from J, leaving 22 bases between them. The germline CDR1 and CDR2 sequences are MGHDK and SYGVNS.